The 13 T cell receptor beta chains below come from one sample, sequenced in a study of T cells in localized non-small cell lung cancer. TCRdb's table, derived via immunoSEQ multiplex PCR, lists solely in-frame clones and lacks some. The sample yields roughly 1,600 clones, under 35% seen once. Material: lung tumor tissue, obtained before any cancer treatment. The receptors stem from a female donor aged 60 or older with stage II lung adenocarcinoma.

This clone has only a few counts. The chain uses TRBV9 and TRBJ1-1, with 7 bases matching TRBD1. The germline gives CDR1 SGDLS, CDR2 YYNGEE. CDR3 size: 15 residues. V dropped 5 bases and J dropped 2; count of bases not matched to a gene: 9. The CDR3, as DNA: TGTGCCAGCAGTGCGAACAGGGGAATAAACACTGAAGCTTTCTTT. It encodes CASSANRGINTEAFF.

In this sample, this clone is medium-sized. CDR3 region: CASSLVGQGANYGYTF. The DNA of the CDR3 is TGTGCCAGCAGCTTGGTAGGACAGGGGGCTAACTATGGCTACACCTTC. The rearrangement links TRBV11-3 to TRBJ1-2, with TRBD1 matching over 10 bases. The CDR3 length is 16 residues. Germline CDR1 SGHNT, CDR2 YENEEA. The V and J ends lost 3 bases and 0 bases, in that order; junction bases with no gene match: 4.

This clone is a singleton in its sample. CDR3 nucleotides: TGTGCCAGTAGTGCCATAGGGCCGGGGGAACTTGAAGCTTTCTTT. It translates to CASSAIGPGELEAFF. This chain joins TRBV19 and TRBJ1-1; weak D call: TRBD1 (5 bases). The V end lost 5 bases, the J end lost 7 bases, and 20 bases lay between the germline ends. This CDR3 contains 15 residues. The germline V gene has CDR1 LNHDA and CDR2 SQIVND (reference sequence).

The chain combines TRBV11-3 with TRBJ2-2, with 7 bases lining up with TRBD1. Trimming took 4 bases from V and 1 from J; bases not matched to a gene: 0. The CDR3 is made up of 14 amino acids. The V gene's germline CDR1 is SGHNT and CDR2 YENEEA. In nucleotides, the CDR3 is TGTGCCAGCAGCTGGACAGGGAACACCGGGGAGCTGTTTTTT. It codes for CASSWTGNTGELFF.

The V gene is TRBV9, the J gene TRBJ1-2, with D maybe TRBD1 (5 bases). The V gene's germline CDR1 is SGDLS and CDR2 YYNGEE. Trimming pared 0 bases from V and 2 bases from J, leaving 5 bases between. The CDR3 loop spans 13 amino acids. The CDR3 spells CASSVGTNYGYTF. As DNA, the CDR3 is TGTGCCAGCAGCGTAGGGACAAACTATGGCTACACCTTC.

J is TRBJ1-2 and V is TRBV6-8; no clear D gene. Trimming took off 5 bases at V and 4 bases at J, with 11 bases between the two ends. The germline CDR1 and CDR2 sequences are MNHGY and SAAAGT. The CDR3 has 13 amino acids. The CDR3 spells CASSERLFYGYTF. The CDR3 DNA sequence: TGTGCCAGCAGTGAGCGGCTCTTCTATGGCTACACCTTC.

The chain couples TRBV10-2 to TRBJ1-3, with D perhaps matching TRBD1 (6 bases). CDR3 length equals 14 residues. Trimming removed 4 bases from V and 4 bases from J, with 11 bases in between. Germline-derived CDR1 and CDR2 are WSHSY and SAAADI. The DNA of the CDR3 is TGCGCCAGCAGTGCAGGGGTCGAAGGAAACACCATATATTTT. This sequence encodes CASSAGVEGNTIYF.

The gene calls are TRBV28 and TRBJ2-3; D is perhaps TRBD2 (5 bases). The V end lost 2 bases, the J end lost 4 bases, and 16 bases lay between the germline ends. The V gene's germline CDR1 is MDHEN and CDR2 SYDVKM. CDR3 size: 16 residues. The CDR3 sequence is CASSLGVSGRADTQYF. Written as DNA, the CDR3 is TGTGCCAGCAGTTTAGGTGTGAGCGGACGAGCAGATACGCAGTATTTT.

This chain uses TRBV18 with TRBJ1-1; 8 nucleotides agree with TRBD1. Germline loops: CDR1 KGHSH, CDR2 LQKENI. The J segment lost 11 bases and the V segment lost 3 bases, leaving 8 bases of the junction unmatched. The CDR3 length is 13 residues. The CDR3 coding sequence is TGTGCCAGCTCACCTTTTGACAGGGGACATGCTTTCTTT. Amino acids: CASSPFDRGHAFF.

This chain joins TRBV28 and TRBJ2-7, with 7 bases lining up with TRBD1. The CDR3 extends over 14 amino acids. Per the germline V gene, CDR1 is MDHEN and CDR2 is SYDVKM. The CDR3 loop is CAVMRGHRGDEQYF. CDR3 nucleotide sequence: TGTGCAGTTATGAGGGGCCACAGGGGAGACGAGCAGTACTTC.

This clone was picked up a small number of times. The chain combines TRBV14 with TRBJ1-4; TRBD1 might be the D (6 bases). Germline V lookup: CDR1 SGHDN, CDR2 FVKESK. V was pared by 4 bases and J by 8 bases, with 17 bases between. The CDR3 is 15 residues long. DNA of the CDR3: TGTGCCAGCAGCCTTTCAGTGGGGGCGGGGGAAAAACTGTTTTTT. It yields the protein CASSLSVGAGEKLFF.

The chain is built from TRBV30 and TRBJ1-6; the D is unclear. The CDR3 covers 12 residues. Trimming pared 3 bases from V and 14 bases from J, leaving 14 bases between. Germline V CDR1 and CDR2: GTSNPN, SVGIG (reference sequence). Here the CDR3 DNA reads TGTGCCTGGAGAGGAAACCTCCTCACCCTCCACTTT. Translating gives CAWRGNLLTLHF.

This sequence joins TRBV30 and TRBJ1-4; TRBD1 matches at 9 bases. This CDR3 is built from 15 residues. Germline CDR1 is GTSNPN and CDR2 is SVGIG (reference sequence). The trim removed 3 bases at V and 8 bases at J, leaving 10 bases unmatched. The CDR3 DNA sequence: TGTGCCTGGAGCCGCCAGGGACAGGGTAAAGAAAAACTGTTTTTT. The encoded protein is CAWSRQGQGKEKLFF.